This TCR beta chain appears in the sequencing data of a study of blood T cell repertoires in COVID-19. Whole-study context: The cDNA or gDNA used as material had been derived from T cells, B-cell-depleted T cells, or PBMCs.

This table comes from immunoSEQ multiplex PCR, and its TCRdb copy is limited to in-frame clones, with some not included. The sample includes roughly 330,000 clones, approximately 90% of them seen just once. The V gene's germline CDR1 is SGHVS and CDR2 FNYEAQ. CDR3 size: 17 residues. V lost 8 bases, J lost 3 bases, and 14 bases stayed unmatched. This receptor was identified in a woman aged 30 to 39 who had recovered from COVID-19. The sequenced sample was PBMCs or T cells enriched from blood (not recorded which). The chain uses TRBV7-6 and TRBJ2-3; 10 bases align to TRBD2. The CDR3, as DNA: TGTGCCAGCGGCTCGGAGGCTAGCGGGGGTGTTACAGATACGCAGTATTTT. This encodes CASGSEASGGVTDTQYF.